Listed below are T cell receptor beta chains from one sample, sequenced in a study of graft-versus-host responses after intestinal transplantation. Generated by immunoSEQ multiplex PCR, the TCRdb table keeps only in-frame clones and is missing some. Among 10,000 to 15,000 clones listed, approximately 88% were seen once. This sample comprised PBMCs, obtained 306 days after intestinal transplant. The source is a human patient who received an intestinal transplant, so some T cells may come from the graft donor. Both conserved end residues are part of each CDR3. The order of the fields is CDR3 protein, CDR3 DNA, D gene, V gene, J gene, clone size. The D gene is left open where the match is weak. Size values are once, few and many counts, or a class for expanded clones, and some rows have none.

CASSPSGLAKNIQYF	TGCGCCAGCAGCCCTAGCGGCTTAGCCAAAAACATTCAGTACTTC	TRBD2	TRBV10-2	TRBJ2-4	once
CASSLSGTEREKLFF	TGTGCCAGCAGTTTATCCGGGACAGAAAGAGAAAAACTGTTTTTT	TRBD1	TRBV28	TRBJ1-4	NA
CASSVVSSGLNEQFF	TGTGCCAGCAGCGTGGTGTCTAGCGGTCTTAATGAGCAGTTCTTC	TRBD2	TRBV9	TRBJ2-1	NA
CASSPGVAGDTQYF	TGTGCCAGCAGCCCGGGGGTAGCAGGTGATACGCAGTATTTT	NA	TRBV11-2	TRBJ2-3	once
CASASPGEPYEQYF	TGTGCCAGCGCGTCTCCGGGAGAGCCCTACGAGCAGTACTTC	NA	TRBV28	TRBJ2-7	NA
CASSTTASGNTIYF	TGTGCCAGCAGCACGACCGCTTCTGGAAACACCATATATTTT	NA	TRBV28	TRBJ1-3	NA
CASSYSGRRGRDEQYF	TGTGCCAGTAGTTACAGCGGGAGGCGGGGGAGAGACGAGCAGTACTTC	TRBD2	TRBV19	TRBJ2-7	NA
CASSYETGWQPQHF	TGTGCCAGCAGTTATGAGACAGGGTGGCAGCCCCAGCATTTT	TRBD1	TRBV28	TRBJ1-5	NA
CASSVDRGRGTEAFF	TGTGCCAGCAGCGTAGACAGGGGGAGAGGGACTGAAGCTTTCTTT	TRBD1	TRBV2	TRBJ1-1	once
CASSSPTGHNSPLHF	TGTGCCAGCAGCTCCCCGACAGGGCATAATTCACCCCTCCACTTT	TRBD1	TRBV5-8	TRBJ1-6	NA
CASSPRAGVDEKLFF	TGCGCCAGCAGTCCACGGGCGGGCGTCGATGAAAAACTGTTTTTT	NA	TRBV23-1	TRBJ1-4	NA
CSVEPGDSYEQYF	TGCAGCGTTGAGCCAGGGGACTCCTACGAGCAGTACTTC	NA	TRBV29-1	TRBJ2-7	NA
CASSPPGTQFANTGELFF	TGTGCCAGCAGCCCCCCCGGGACACAGTTCGCGAACACCGGGGAGCTGTTTTTT	NA	TRBV5-6	TRBJ2-2	NA
CASSGGIGELFF	TGTGCCAGCAGCGGCGGGATCGGGGAGCTGTTTTTT	NA	TRBV9	TRBJ2-2	once
CATSRDHGWNGYTF	TGTGCCACCAGCAGAGATCACGGGTGGAATGGCTACACCTTC	NA	TRBV15	TRBJ1-2	NA
CASSLNAWDQEQYF	TGTGCCAGCAGCTTGAACGCCTGGGACCAGGAGCAGTACTTC	NA	TRBV11-2	TRBJ2-7	NA
CASSVEGKNGTPYEQYF	TGTGCCAGCAGCGTAGAGGGGAAAAACGGGACCCCCTACGAGCAGTACTTC	NA	TRBV13	TRBJ2-7	NA
CASSFQGGQETQYF	TGTGCCAGCAGTTTTCAGGGGGGCCAAGAGACCCAGTACTTC	NA	TRBV28	TRBJ2-5	NA
CASSPGTSGNEQFF	TGTGCCAGCAGTCCCGGGACTAGCGGCAATGAGCAGTTCTTC	TRBD2	TRBV28	TRBJ2-1	NA
CASSPGRDTQYF	TGTGCCAGCAGCCCCGGTCGGGATACGCAGTATTTT	NA	TRBV7-9	TRBJ2-3	NA
CASSKESYGYTF	TGCGCCAGCAGCAAGGAGAGCTATGGCTACACCTTC	NA	TRBV5-1	TRBJ1-2	few
CASSSDRGRLRPYEQYF	TGTGCCAGCAGTTCGGACAGGGGGCGTCTGCGACCCTACGAGCAGTACTTC	TRBD1	TRBV28	TRBJ2-7	NA
CASSLWVGSTDTQYF	TGTGCCAGCAGTTTATGGGTAGGAAGCACAGATACGCAGTATTTT	NA	TRBV28	TRBJ2-3	NA
CASSRDRGNIQYF	TGTGCCAGCAGCCGGGACAGGGGGAACATTCAGTACTTC	TRBD1	TRBV28	TRBJ2-4	NA
CASSSEGQNYGYTF	TGCGCCAGCAGCTCGGAGGGACAGAACTATGGCTACACCTTC	TRBD1	TRBV5-1	TRBJ1-2	NA
CASSLSRTPQETQYF	TGTGCCAGCAGTTTATCGAGGACACCACAAGAGACCCAGTACTTC	NA	TRBV27	TRBJ2-5	NA
CASRPAGALYEQYF	TGTGCCAGCAGGCCAGCGGGAGCCCTCTACGAGCAGTACTTC	TRBD2	TRBV27	TRBJ2-7	NA
CASSSNRGASNTGELFF	TGTGCCAGCAGCTCAAATAGGGGGGCGTCGAACACCGGGGAGCTGTTTTTT	NA	TRBV5-4	TRBJ2-2	NA
CASSLSGGGEGTGELFF	TGTGCCAGCAGTTTATCGGGAGGAGGAGAAGGCACCGGGGAGCTGTTTTTT	NA	TRBV27	TRBJ2-2	NA
CASSLLPGNTEAFF	TGTGCCAGCAGTTTACTCCCAGGGAACACTGAAGCTTTCTTT	NA	TRBV28	TRBJ1-1	few
CASSYSQNTEAFF	TGTGCCAGTAGCTACAGCCAGAACACTGAAGCTTTCTTT	NA	TRBV7-2	TRBJ1-1	NA
CASSLGGRPYEQYF	TGTGCCAGCAGTTTGGGGGGACGCCCCTACGAGCAGTACTTC	NA	TRBV28	TRBJ2-7	NA
CASSDGQRYGYTF	TGTGCCAGCAGCGACGGACAGAGATATGGCTACACCTTC	NA	TRBV5-4	TRBJ1-2	few
CASSYGTLAGEGNEQFF	TGTGCCAGCAGCTACGGAACCCTAGCGGGAGAAGGGAATGAGCAGTTCTTC	TRBD2	TRBV13	TRBJ2-1	once
CASSLYSGTGVEQYF	TGTGCCAGCAGTTTATACTCCGGGACAGGGGTCGAGCAGTACTTC	TRBD1	TRBV27	TRBJ2-7	NA
CASSYYSRSTEAFF	TGTGCCAGCAGTTACTATAGCCGGAGCACTGAAGCTTTCTTT	NA	TRBV6-5	TRBJ1-1	NA
CAWSASGRGNQPQHF	TGTGCCTGGAGTGCCTCGGGGAGGGGGAATCAGCCCCAGCATTTT	NA	TRBV30	TRBJ1-5	few
CASSGRTGKLFTYEQYF	TGCGCCAGCAGCGGGAGGACAGGGAAACTTTTTACCTACGAGCAGTACTTC	TRBD1	TRBV5-1	TRBJ2-7	NA
CSVVVWEGEVGHTIYF	TGCAGCGTTGTAGTTTGGGAAGGGGAAGTGGGCCACACCATATATTTT	NA	TRBV29-1	TRBJ1-3	NA
CASSFGDRENTEAFF	TGTGCCAGCAGCTTTGGTGACAGGGAGAACACTGAAGCTTTCTTT	TRBD1	TRBV5-6	TRBJ1-1	few
CASSVGTGIYEQYF	TGTGCCAGTAGTGTCGGGACAGGTATTTACGAGCAGTACTTC	TRBD1	TRBV19	TRBJ2-7	NA
CASSDQPNEQFF	TGTGCCAGCAGTGATCAGCCCAATGAGCAGTTCTTC	NA	TRBV6-1	TRBJ2-1	NA
CASRWGGTNEKLFF	TGTGCCAGCAGATGGGGGGGAACTAATGAAAAACTGTTTTTT	NA	TRBV28	TRBJ1-4	NA
CASTLGQGHSPLHF	TGTGCCAGCACCCTTGGACAGGGGCATTCACCCCTCCACTTT	TRBD1	TRBV28	TRBJ1-6	NA
CASSVRDRPQETQYF	TGTGCCAGCAGTGTCAGGGACCGCCCCCAAGAGACCCAGTACTTC	NA	TRBV6-1	TRBJ2-5	NA
CASRSGRASYEQYF	TGTGCCAGCAGGAGCGGGAGGGCCTCCTACGAGCAGTACTTC	TRBD2	TRBV27	TRBJ2-7	few
CASSAAGVWYTEAFF	TGTGCCAGCAGTGCAGCAGGGGTATGGTACACTGAAGCTTTCTTT	NA	TRBV25-1	TRBJ1-1	NA
CASSQEGGPSNTEAFF	TGCGCCAGCAGCCAAGAAGGGGGGCCCTCGAACACTGAAGCTTTCTTT	NA	TRBV4-3	TRBJ1-1	NA
CASILRQGGKEKLFF	TGTGCCAGCATTCTACGACAGGGAGGGAAAGAAAAACTGTTTTTT	TRBD1	TRBV2	TRBJ1-4	NA
CASSQDIRVGYGYTF	TGCGCCAGCAGCCAAGATATCCGGGTCGGCTATGGCTACACCTTC	NA	TRBV4-3	TRBJ1-2	NA
CASSLRDRLVNEQFF	TGTGCCAGCAGCCTCCGGGACAGGCTGGTTAATGAGCAGTTCTTC	TRBD1	TRBV6-1	TRBJ2-1	NA
CASSFDRETQYF	TGCGCCAGCAGCTTCGACAGGGAGACCCAGTACTTC	NA	TRBV5-1	TRBJ2-5	NA
CASTSMSPFDGYTF	TGTGCCAGCACCTCAATGAGTCCCTTCGATGGCTACACCTTC	NA	TRBV6-6	TRBJ1-2	NA
CASSLAETQYF	TGCGCCAGCAGCTTGGCAGAGACCCAGTACTTC	NA	TRBV5-1	TRBJ2-5	NA
CASSDIGEHTGELFF	TGTGCCAGCAGTGACATCGGCGAGCACACCGGGGAGCTGTTTTTT	NA	TRBV6-4	TRBJ2-2	NA
CASKRGTYGYTF	TGTGCCAGTAAAAGGGGGACCTATGGCTACACCTTC	NA	TRBV19	TRBJ1-2	NA
CARSPEVPYEQYF	TGTGCCAGGAGTCCTGAGGTCCCCTACGAGCAGTACTTC	NA	TRBV6-4	TRBJ2-7	NA
CASSQHHRVDEQFF	TGCGCCAGCAGCCAACACCACAGGGTCGATGAGCAGTTCTTC	NA	TRBV4-1	TRBJ2-1	NA
CAWSIPRALYGYTF	TGTGCCTGGAGCATCCCCCGGGCCCTCTATGGCTACACCTTC	NA	TRBV30	TRBJ1-2	NA
CASSLYDRADTGELFF	TGCGCCAGCAGCCTATACGACAGGGCCGACACCGGGGAGCTGTTTTTT	TRBD1	TRBV5-1	TRBJ2-2	NA